What follows is one T cell receptor (beta chain) and its context. Its antigen remains unknown. Over several immunoSEQ plates, each subset's genomic DNA was distributed in even portions. TCRdb's copy holds only in-frame clones and misses some; the assay was immunoSEQ multiplex PCR. The sample consists of just over 2,000,000 clones, roughly 94% of them appearing once. These data belong to a study of shared clonotypes between healthy human individuals. The V end was cut by 0 bases, the J end by 1 base, with 15 bases between. The CDR3 is made up of 17 amino acids. In germline, CDR1 is GTSNPN, CDR2 SVGIG (reference sequence). Study results and caveats: Across subsets, estimated richness was generally greater for naive than for memory populations.

Nashville, Tennessee was home to all donors, who were Caucasian adults. Material: naive CD4+ T cells sorted from blood. Subset defined: CD45RA+ positively selected. The rearrangement links TRBV30 to TRBJ2-2; TRBD1 is a possible D gene (6 bases). The TCR comes from a man in his late teens or twenties in good health. The CDR3 DNA sequence: TGTGCCTGGAGTGTATATTTAACAGGGTTGAACACCGGGGAGCTGTTTTTT. Amino acid sequence: CAWSVYLTGLNTGELFF.